This T cell receptor beta chain was sequenced during a study of blood T cell repertoires in COVID-19. Study information: The origin of the acute and convalescent COVID-19 samples was the United States, Italy and Spain. PBMCs, B-cell-depleted T cells, or T cells provided the cDNA or gDNA that made up the material.

Assay: immunoSEQ multiplex PCR; the TCRdb copy retains only in-frame clones and omits some. The table includes some 150,000 clones, roughly 89% detected once. CDR3 length equals 15 residues. Per the germline V gene, CDR1 is LNHDA and CDR2 is SQIVND (reference sequence). V dropped 9 bases and J dropped 2; count of bases not matched to a gene: 9. The receptor's source is a man aged 45-65 years who had recovered from COVID-19. Sequenced input: PBMCs or T cells enriched from blood (not recorded which). The rearrangement uses TRBV19 and TRBJ1-5; 8 nucleotides align to TRBD1. The CDR3 sequence is CARRQGAARNQPQHF. CDR3 in DNA: TGTGCCAGACGTCAGGGGGCCGCACGCAATCAGCCCCAGCATTTT.